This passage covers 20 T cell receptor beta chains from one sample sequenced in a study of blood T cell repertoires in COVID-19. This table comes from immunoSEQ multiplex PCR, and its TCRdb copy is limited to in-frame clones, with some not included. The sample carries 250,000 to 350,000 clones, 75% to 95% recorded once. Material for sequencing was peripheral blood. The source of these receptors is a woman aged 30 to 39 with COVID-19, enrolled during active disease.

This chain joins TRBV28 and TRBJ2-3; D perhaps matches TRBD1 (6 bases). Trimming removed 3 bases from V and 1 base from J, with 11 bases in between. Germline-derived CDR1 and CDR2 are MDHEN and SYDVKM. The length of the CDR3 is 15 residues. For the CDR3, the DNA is TGTGCCAGCAGTTTTCAGCCAGGGGGCACAGATACGCAGTATTTT. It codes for CASSFQPGGTDTQYF.

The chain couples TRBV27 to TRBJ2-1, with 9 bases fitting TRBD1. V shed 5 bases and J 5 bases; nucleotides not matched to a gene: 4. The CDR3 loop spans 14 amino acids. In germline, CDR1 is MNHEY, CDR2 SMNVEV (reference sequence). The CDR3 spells CASSPWDRDNEQFF. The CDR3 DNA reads TGTGCCAGCAGTCCATGGGACAGGGACAATGAGCAGTTCTTC.

Here the CDR3 reads CASTSTGVNTEAFF. The CDR3 nucleotides are TGTGCCAGTACCTCGACAGGGGTAAACACTGAAGCTTTCTTT. This rearrangement joins TRBV19 to TRBJ1-1, with 8 positions matching TRBD1. This CDR3 has 14 amino acids. V gave up 7 bases and J gave up 2 bases; unmatched junction bases: 6. Germline V CDR1 and CDR2: LNHDA, SQIVND (reference sequence).

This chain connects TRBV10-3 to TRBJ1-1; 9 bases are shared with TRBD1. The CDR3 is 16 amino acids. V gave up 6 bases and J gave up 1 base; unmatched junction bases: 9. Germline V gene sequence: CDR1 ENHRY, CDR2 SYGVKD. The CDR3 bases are TGTGCCATCAGGAGAGAACAGGGGGCGAGGAACACTGAAGCTTTCTTT. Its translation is CAIRREQGARNTEAFF.

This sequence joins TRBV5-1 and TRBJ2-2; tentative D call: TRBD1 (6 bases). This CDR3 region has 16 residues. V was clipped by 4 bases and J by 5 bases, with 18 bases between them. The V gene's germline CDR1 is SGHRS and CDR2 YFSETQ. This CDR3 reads CASSTEGTRGTGELFF. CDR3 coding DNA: TGCGCCAGCAGCACCGAAGGGACACGGGGAACCGGGGAGCTGTTTTTT.

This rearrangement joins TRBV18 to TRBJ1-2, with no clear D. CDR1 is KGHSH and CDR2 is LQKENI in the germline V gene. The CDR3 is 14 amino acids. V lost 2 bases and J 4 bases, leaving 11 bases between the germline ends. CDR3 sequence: CASSPVEEPYGYTF. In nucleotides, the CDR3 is TGTGCCAGCTCACCAGTCGAGGAGCCCTATGGCTACACCTTC.

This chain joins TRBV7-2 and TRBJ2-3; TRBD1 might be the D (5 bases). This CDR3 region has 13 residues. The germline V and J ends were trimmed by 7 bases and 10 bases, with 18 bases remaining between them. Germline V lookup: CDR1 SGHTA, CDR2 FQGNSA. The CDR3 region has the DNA TGTGCCAGCACCCCAAGGGGTCTTCCGTCGCAGTATTTT. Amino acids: CASTPRGLPSQYF. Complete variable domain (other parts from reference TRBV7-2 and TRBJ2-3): GAGVSQSPSNKVTEKGKDVELRCDPISGHTALYWYRQSLGQGLEFLIYFQGNSAPDKSGLPSDRFSAERTGGSVSTLTIQRTQQEDSAVYLCASTPRGLPSQYFGPGTRLTVL.

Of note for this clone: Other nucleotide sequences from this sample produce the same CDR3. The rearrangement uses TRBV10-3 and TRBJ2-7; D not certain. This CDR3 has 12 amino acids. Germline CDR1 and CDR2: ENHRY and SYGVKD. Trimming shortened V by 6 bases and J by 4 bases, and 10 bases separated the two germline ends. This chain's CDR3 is CAISGGSYEQYF. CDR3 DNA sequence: TGTGCCATCAGCGGCGGATCGTACGAGCAGTACTTC.

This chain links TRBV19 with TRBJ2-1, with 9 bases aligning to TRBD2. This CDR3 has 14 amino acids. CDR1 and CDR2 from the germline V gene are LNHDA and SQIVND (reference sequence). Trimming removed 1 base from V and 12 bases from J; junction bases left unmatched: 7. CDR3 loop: CASSIAHSGSSQFF. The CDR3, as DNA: TGTGCCAGTAGTATAGCGCATAGCGGGAGCTCGCAGTTCTTC.

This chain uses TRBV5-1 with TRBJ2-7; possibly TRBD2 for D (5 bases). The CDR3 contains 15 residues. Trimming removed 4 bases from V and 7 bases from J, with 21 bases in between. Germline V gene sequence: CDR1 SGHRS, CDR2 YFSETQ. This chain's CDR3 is CASSPVRALGGEQYF. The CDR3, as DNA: TGCGCCAGCAGCCCTGTCCGGGCCTTAGGAGGAGAGCAGTACTTC.

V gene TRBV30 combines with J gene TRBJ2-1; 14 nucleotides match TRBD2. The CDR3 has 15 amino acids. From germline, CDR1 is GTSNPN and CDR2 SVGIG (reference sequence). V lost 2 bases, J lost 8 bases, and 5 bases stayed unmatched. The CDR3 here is CAWSIGTSGSDEQFF. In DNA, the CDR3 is TGTGCCTGGAGTATCGGGACTAGCGGGAGCGATGAGCAGTTCTTC.

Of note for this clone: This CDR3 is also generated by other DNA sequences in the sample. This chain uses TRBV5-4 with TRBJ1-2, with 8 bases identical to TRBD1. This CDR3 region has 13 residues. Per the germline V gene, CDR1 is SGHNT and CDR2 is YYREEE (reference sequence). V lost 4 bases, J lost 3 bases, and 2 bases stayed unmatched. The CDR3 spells CASSLTGDYGYTF. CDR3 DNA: TGTGCCAGCAGCCTGACAGGGGACTATGGCTACACCTTC.

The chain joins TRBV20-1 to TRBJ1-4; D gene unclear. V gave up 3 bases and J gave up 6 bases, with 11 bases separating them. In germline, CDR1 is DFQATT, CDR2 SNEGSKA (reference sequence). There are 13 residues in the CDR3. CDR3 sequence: CSASRDRDEKLFF. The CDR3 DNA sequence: TGCAGTGCTAGTCGGGATAGGGATGAAAAACTGTTTTTT.

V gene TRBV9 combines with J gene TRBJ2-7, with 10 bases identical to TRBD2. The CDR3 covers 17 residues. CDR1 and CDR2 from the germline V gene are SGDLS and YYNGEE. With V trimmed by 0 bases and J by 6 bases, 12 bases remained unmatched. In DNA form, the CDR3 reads TGTGCCAGCAGCGTAGCAGGAGCGGGAGGGCTTGTAGGCGAGCAGTACTTC. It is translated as CASSVAGAGGLVGEQYF.

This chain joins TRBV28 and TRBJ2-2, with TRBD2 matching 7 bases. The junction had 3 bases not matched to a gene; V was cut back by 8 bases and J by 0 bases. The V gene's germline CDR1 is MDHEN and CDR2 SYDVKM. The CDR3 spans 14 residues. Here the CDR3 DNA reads TGTGCCAGCCTCGGGGGGACGAACACCGGGGAGCTGTTTTTT. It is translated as CASLGGTNTGELFF.

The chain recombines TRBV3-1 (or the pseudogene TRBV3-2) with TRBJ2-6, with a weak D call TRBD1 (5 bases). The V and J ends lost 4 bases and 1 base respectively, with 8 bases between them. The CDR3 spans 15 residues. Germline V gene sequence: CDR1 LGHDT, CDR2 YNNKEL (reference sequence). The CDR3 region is CASSLDRSGANVLTF. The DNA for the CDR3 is TGTGCCAGCAGCCTAGACAGATCTGGGGCCAACGTCCTGACTTTC.

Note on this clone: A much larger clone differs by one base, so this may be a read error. The CDR3 here is CASSYGNTEAFF. The CDR3 bases are TGTGCCAGCAGCTACGGGAACACTGAAGCTTTCTTT. The rearrangement links TRBV5-4 to TRBJ1-1; D uncertain. CDR3 length: 12 amino acids. V lost 3 bases, J lost 1 base, and 4 bases lay in between. Germline V gene sequence: CDR1 SGHNT, CDR2 YYREEE (reference sequence). The full variable domain, its missing parts supplied by reference TRBV5-4 and TRBJ1-1, is ETGVTQSPTHLIKTRGQQVTLRCSSQSGHNTVSWYQQALGQGPQFIFQYYREEENGRGNFPPRFSGLQFPNYSSELNVNALELDDSALYLCASSYGNTEAFFGQGTRLTVV.

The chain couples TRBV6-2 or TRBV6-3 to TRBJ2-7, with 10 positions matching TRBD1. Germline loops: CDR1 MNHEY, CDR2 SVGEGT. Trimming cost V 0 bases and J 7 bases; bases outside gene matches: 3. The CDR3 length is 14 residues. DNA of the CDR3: TGTGCCAGCAGTTACTCGAGGGGACAGGGGGAGCAGTACTTC. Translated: CASSYSRGQGEQYF.

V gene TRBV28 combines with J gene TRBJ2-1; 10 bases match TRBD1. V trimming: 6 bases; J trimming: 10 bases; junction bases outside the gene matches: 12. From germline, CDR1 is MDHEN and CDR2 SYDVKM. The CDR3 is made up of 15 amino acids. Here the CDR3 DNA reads TGTGCCAGCAGATGGGCGGGACAGGGGATAGGAGAGCAGTTCTTC. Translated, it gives CASRWAGQGIGEQFF.

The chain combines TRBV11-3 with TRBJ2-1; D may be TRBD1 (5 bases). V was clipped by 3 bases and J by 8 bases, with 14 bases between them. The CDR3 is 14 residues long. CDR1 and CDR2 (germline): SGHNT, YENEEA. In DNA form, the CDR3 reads TGTGCCAGCAGCTTCCAGGGTAGGATGTATGAGCAGTTCTTC. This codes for CASSFQGRMYEQFF. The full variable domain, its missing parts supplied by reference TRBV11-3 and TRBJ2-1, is EAGVVQSPRYKIIEKKQPVAFWCNPISGHNTLYWYLQNLGQGPELLIRYENEEAVDDSQLPKDRFSAERLKGVDSTLKIQPAELGDSAVYLCASSFQGRMYEQFFGPGTRLTVL.